A single sample is the source of the 32 T cell receptor beta chains below, sequenced in a study of tumor-infiltrating lymphocytes in primary liver carcinoma. The template, about 510 ng total RNA, yielded TCR beta cDNA made with a constant-region primer. Three-round nested multiplex PCR performed with slightly modified ARM-PCR produced the TCR beta libraries. Two initial PCR rounds of about 10 cycles each paired TRBV1-TRBV30 forward primers with a C-beta reverse primer. MiXCR, run by TCRdb on the multiplex PCR reads, gives a single entry per CDR3 protein. The sample consists of under 200,000 distinct CDR3 sequences, about 61% of them appearing once. Out of unsorted whole blood came the blood RNA, and germline DNA was extracted as well. The material sequenced was peripheral blood. The receptor source for this set is a woman in her sixties with primary liver carcinoma and hepatitis B virus infection.

Worth noting for this clonotype: Germline and junction disagree at one end, which may indicate a read error. This rearrangement joins TRBV6-6 to TRBJ1-5; perhaps TRBD1 as D (5 bases). The CDR3 spans 16 residues. Per germline, CDR1 MNHNY and CDR2 SVGAGI (reference sequence). CDR3 sequence (DNA): TGTGCCAGCAGAGGACCGGGACTTAAAAGCATTCAGCCCCAGCATTTT. This encodes CASRGPGLKSIQPQHF.

The chain uses TRBV5-6 and TRBJ1-2, with D possibly matching TRBD1 (5 bases). The V end was cut by 0 bases, the J end by 4 bases, with 19 bases between. The CDR3 is 17 residues long. In germline, CDR1 is SGHDT, CDR2 YYEEEE. In DNA form, the CDR3 reads TGTGCCAGCAGCTTGGCCTGGGGGAGCAGAACGATCTATGGCTACACCTTC. Translating it yields CASSLAWGSRTIYGYTF.

In this sample, this clonotype turned up once. Relative to the germline gene, one junction end is altered; a read error may explain this. This sequence joins TRBV11-2 and TRBJ2-2; a possible D gene is TRBD2 (6 bases). Germline V lookup: CDR1 SGHAT, CDR2 FQNNGV. The CDR3 has 13 amino acids. The CDR3 coding sequence is TGCACCAGCAGCTTAGATGGGACTGGGGAGCTGTTTTTT. The encoded protein is CTSSLDGTGELFF.

This clonotype was observed a single time. A read error is likely, as this CDR3 ends without the conserved phenylalanine or tryptophan. The rearrangement joins TRBV6-5 to TRBJ1-2, with TRBD1 as a possible D gene (5 bases). The CDR3 extends over 12 amino acids. V lost 3 bases and J 4 bases, leaving 6 bases between the germline ends. Germline V gene lookup returns CDR1 MNHEY and CDR2 SVGAGI. CDR3 nucleotide sequence: TGTGCCAGCAGTTATGGGGGCTATGGCTACACCCTC. Translation gives CASSYGGYGYTL.

As regards this clonotype: This CDR3 is missing its conserved last phenylalanine or tryptophan, likely due to a read error. The chain is built from TRBV13 and TRBJ2-5; 7 bases map to TRBD1. Losses at the gene ends were 5 bases for V and 1 base for J; bases not matched to a gene: 7. The CDR3 runs to 15 residues. Germline-derived CDR1 and CDR2 are PRHDT and FYEKMQ (reference sequence). CDR3 bases: TGTGCCAGCAGCGTCCCCGGGACAGCCCAAGAGACCCAGTACCTC. Translating gives CASSVPGTAQETQYL.

A remark on this clonotype: This may be a read error: a much more frequent sequence differs by one nucleotide. The CDR3 does not end in the conserved phenylalanine or tryptophan, so this is likely a read error. This chain's CDR3 is CASSQDSNPTGKETQYL. The CDR3 DNA reads TGCGCCAGCAGCCAAGATTCAAACCCAACAGGGAAGGAGACCCAGTACTTA. The J gene is TRBJ2-5, the V gene TRBV4-1; perhaps TRBD1 as D (6 bases). CDR1 is MGHRA and CDR2 is YSYEKL in the germline V gene. The V end lost 0 bases, the J end lost 5 bases, and 19 bases lay between the germline ends. The CDR3 consists of 17 residues.

Concerning this clonotype: Its ends do not fully match the called genes, so a read error is possible. The V and J genes are TRBV11-2 and TRBJ2-1; the D call may be TRBD1 or TRBD2 (5 bases each). This CDR3 contains 14 residues. Germline V gene sequence: CDR1 SGHAT, CDR2 FQNNGV. The CDR3 reads CANSLSGTYNEQFF. The CDR3 DNA follows: TGTGCCAACAGCTTAAGTGGGACGTACAACGAGCAGTTCTTC.

This clonotype was counted a single time. This may be a read error, as it is one base from a much larger clone. No conserved phenylalanine or tryptophan is present at the end of the CDR3, so a read error is the likely explanation. V and J are TRBV6-5 and TRBJ2-7; D is unresolved. The V and J ends lost 4 bases and 3 bases respectively, with 10 bases between them. The CDR3 runs 13 residues. CDR1 is MNHEY, CDR2 SVGAGI, per germline. The CDR3 DNA follows: TGTGCCAGCAGTTCCCCGGACGGCTACGAGCAGTACTTA. Protein: CASSSPDGYEQYL.

About this clonotype: This may come from a read error, since a much larger clone is one base off. The chain carries TRBV6-5 and TRBJ2-7; TRBD1 agrees at 7 bases. The CDR3 is made up of 12 amino acids. The trim removed 8 bases at V and 2 bases at J, leaving 3 bases unmatched. Germline loops: CDR1 MNHEY, CDR2 SVGAGI. DNA for the CDR3: TGTGCCAGCGGGGGACAGACCTACGAGCAGTACTTC. It yields the protein CASGGQTYEQYF.

As to this clonotype: The junction departs from germline at one end; a sequencing error may be responsible. Here the CDR3 reads CASGSTGGEGNGQFF. CDR3 coding DNA: TGTGCTAGCGGCTCTACAGGGGGAGAAGGCAATGGGCAGTTCTTC. The chain links TRBV7-7 to TRBJ2-1, with 8 bases fitting TRBD1. Germline V lookup: CDR1 SSHAT, CDR2 FNYEAQ (reference sequence). The CDR3 sequence is 15 residues long.

The V call is TRBV18, the J call TRBJ2-7, with TRBD2 matching 7 bases. J lost 4 bases, V lost 5 bases, and 8 bases had no gene match. From germline, CDR1 is KGHSH and CDR2 LQKENI. CDR3 length: 14 residues. CDR3 residues: CASSEGGSRYEQYF. As DNA, the CDR3 is TGTGCCAGCTCAGAAGGCGGGAGTAGGTACGAGCAGTACTTC.

The chain employs TRBV5-8 and TRBJ2-1; the D is unclear. V was pared by 4 bases and J by 4 bases, with 3 bases between. From germline, CDR1 is SGHTS and CDR2 YDEGEE. This CDR3 region has 11 residues. Here the CDR3 reads CASSPYNEQFF. The CDR3 DNA follows: TGTGCCAGCAGCCCGTACAATGAGCAGTTCTTC.

This clonotype was recorded only once. The chain recombines TRBV5-1 with TRBJ2-7; D ambiguous. Germline values: CDR1 SGHRS, CDR2 YFSETQ. Trimming removed 0 bases from V and 2 bases from J, with 18 bases in between. The CDR3 spans 17 residues. For the CDR3, the DNA is TGCGCCAGCAGCTTGGTTATATCGCAAGCCGTGCCCTACGAGCAGTACTTC. Amino acid sequence: CASSLVISQAVPYEQYF.

This clonotype appeared many times. The genes are TRBV12-5 and TRBJ1-2, with D uncertain. The V gene lost 7 bases and the J gene lost 8 bases, with 11 bases spanning the gap. This CDR3 has 11 residues. The V gene's germline CDR1 is LGHNT and CDR2 FRNRAP. Written as DNA, the CDR3 is TGTGCTAGTGAGGGCCCTGAGGGCTACACCTTC. This translates into CASEGPEGYTF.

A remark on this clonotype: The junction differs from germline at one of its ends, possibly a read error. V gene TRBV28 combines with J gene TRBJ1-5; D is ambiguous. Germline CDR1 and CDR2: MDHEN and SYDVKM. The CDR3 is 14 amino acids. CDR3: CASILNLSNQPQHF. CDR3 nucleotide sequence: TGTGCCAGCATTTTAAATCTAAGCAATCAGCCCCAGCATTTT.

In the case of this clonotype: A much larger clone lies one base from this, so it may be a read error. The chain is built from TRBV6-1 and TRBJ2-1, with D possibly being TRBD2 (6 bases). Looked up from germline, CDR1 is MNHNS and CDR2 is SASEGT. The CDR3 is made up of 15 amino acids. The V end was cut by 1 base, the J end by 4 bases, with 11 bases between. CDR3 region: CASSEEVGGYNEQFF. The DNA of the CDR3 is TGTGCCAGCAGTGAAGAAGTGGGAGGATACAATGAGCAGTTCTTC.

Worth noting for this clonotype: Germline and junction disagree at one end, which may indicate a read error. The V call is TRBV11-2, the J call TRBJ2-6, with 7 bases matching TRBD2. In germline, CDR1 is SGHAT, CDR2 FQNNGV. The CDR3 runs 18 residues. Written as DNA, the CDR3 is TGTTCCAGCAGCTCAGTACTAGCGTCGACCTCTGGGGCCAACGTCCTGACTTTC. It yields the protein CSSSSVLASTSGANVLTF.

This clonotype has ten or more counts. The chain employs TRBV6-5 and TRBJ2-5; D is perhaps TRBD1 (6 bases). Germline V gene data show CDR1 as MNHEY and CDR2 as SVGAGI. This CDR3 has 14 amino acids. The V gene lost 5 bases and the J gene lost 2 bases, with 12 bases spanning the gap. The CDR3 DNA reads TGTGCCAGCAGTAACCTCAGGGGTCAAGAGACCCAGTACTTC. This translates into CASSNLRGQETQYF.

This chain links TRBV28 with TRBJ1-1, with D perhaps TRBD1 (5 bases). The CDR3 totals 13 residues. Germline assignment: CDR1 MDHEN and CDR2 SYDVKM. V lost 2 bases and J 11 bases, leaving 15 bases between the germline ends. The CDR3: CASSLVGTDAAFF. The CDR3 DNA reads as TGTGCCAGCAGTTTAGTTGGGACGGACGCGGCTTTCTTT.

Ten or more counts support this clonotype. The V and J genes are TRBV7-8 and TRBJ2-1; D gene ambiguous. V gave up 5 bases and J gave up 6 bases, with 20 bases separating them. Germline V lookup: CDR1 SGHVS, CDR2 FQNEAQ. This CDR3 comprises 16 residues. The CDR3, as DNA: TGTGCCAGCAGCAACATGGCCCCTATGGTAGCCAATGAGCAGTTCTTC. Translating it yields CASSNMAPMVANEQFF. The full variable domain, its missing parts supplied by reference TRBV7-8 and TRBJ2-1, is GAGVSQSPRYKVAKRGQDVALRCDPISGHVSLFWYQQALGQGPEFLTYFQNEAQLDKSGLPSDRFFAERPEGSVSTLKIQRTQQEDSAVYLCASSNMAPMVANEQFFGPGTRLTVL.

As regards this clonotype: This may be a read error, as it is one base from a much larger clone. This chain joins TRBV5-4 and TRBJ2-1; the match to TRBD2 covers 8 bases. The CDR3 runs to 14 residues. The V gene's germline CDR1 is SGHNT and CDR2 YYREEE (reference sequence). The CDR3 loop is CTSSLKRENNEQFF. Written as DNA, the CDR3 is TGTACCAGCAGCTTGAAGCGGGAGAACAATGAGCAGTTCTTC. Full variable domain (missing parts from reference TRBV5-4 and TRBJ2-1): ETGVTQSPTHLIKTRGQQVTLRCSSQSGHNTVSWYQQALGQGPQFIFQYYREEENGRGNFPPRFSGLQFPNYSSELNVNALELDDSALYLCTSSLKRENNEQFFGPGTRLTVL.

A word on this clonotype: Sequence at one end of the junction differs from germline and may be a read error. CDR3 in amino acids: CAGSRDRGSNQPQHF. As DNA, the CDR3 is TGTGCCGGCAGTAGAGATCGGGGCAGCAATCAGCCCCAGCATTTT. The J gene is TRBJ1-5, the V gene TRBV6-5; maybe TRBD1 (5 bases). Looked up from germline, CDR1 is MNHEY and CDR2 is SVGAGI. This CDR3 comprises 15 residues.

Remarks on this clonotype: A single base separates this from a much larger clone, so it may be a read error. V is TRBV29-1 and J is TRBJ1-1, with 7 bases fitting TRBD1. The V and J ends lost 6 bases and 5 bases, in that order; junction bases with no gene match: 12. CDR1 SQVTM and CDR2 ANQGSEA come from the germline V gene. The CDR3 has 14 amino acids. The CDR3: CSVPPETGSTEAFF. CDR3 in DNA: TGCAGCGTCCCCCCCGAGACAGGGAGTACTGAAGCTTTCTTT.

Worth noting for this clonotype: This is likely a read error, given that the CDR3 carries no conserved phenylalanine or tryptophan at its end. The DNA is omitted, as the CDR3 cannot be located on it reliably, and the CDR3 follows TCRdb's listing. The rearrangement joins TRBV11-2 to TRBJ2-7; TRBD1, as called in the table, went unchecked against the DNA. The CDR3 totals 13 residues, both ends included. From germline, CDR1 is SGHAT and CDR2 FQNNGV. CDR3 sequence: CASRLNPGPEQYL.

The V and J genes are TRBV5-4 and TRBJ2-7; 11 bases are shared with TRBD2. CDR1 is SGHNT and CDR2 is YYREEE in the germline V gene (reference sequence). V lost 7 bases and J lost 1; bases outside the gene matches: 7. CDR3 length: 15 amino acids. The CDR3 sequence: CASGAGTSGSYEQYF. The CDR3 DNA sequence: TGTGCCAGCGGCGCCGGGACTAGCGGATCCTACGAGCAGTACTTC.

This clonotype was recorded once. One end of the junction does not line up with germline, which may come from a read error. This rearrangement joins TRBV6-2 or TRBV6-3 to TRBJ2-4; the D is unclear. Germline loops: CDR1 MNHEY, CDR2 SVGEGT. The CDR3 extends over 17 amino acids. This chain's CDR3 is CASCYSRVAVVKNIQYF. Here the CDR3 DNA reads TGTGCCAGCTGTTACTCGAGAGTGGCGGTAGTCAAAAACATTCAGTACTTC.

About this clonotype itself: A much larger clone lies a single base off, so this may be a read error. Given the absence of the conserved phenylalanine or tryptophan at the CDR3 end, a read error is likely. The rearrangement links TRBV6-5 to TRBJ2-2, with D possibly TRBD1 on 6 matching bases. The CDR3 is made up of 15 amino acids. Trimming left V 2 bases short and J 8 bases short, with 15 bases between. Germline loops: CDR1 MNHEY, CDR2 SVGAGI. As DNA, the CDR3 is TGTGCCAGCAGTTACACAGGGACCGGGGAGGGGGAGCTGTTTTCT. Translated: CASSYTGTGEGELFS.

The chain combines TRBV11-3 with TRBJ2-4, with 7 nucleotides matching TRBD1. With 8 bases clipped from V and 1 base from J, the junction kept 11 bases outside the gene matches. The germline CDR1 and CDR2 sequences are SGHNT and YENEEA. The CDR3 extends over 16 amino acids. CDR3 in amino acids: CASGPQTGLAKNIQYF. In DNA form, the CDR3 reads TGTGCCAGCGGCCCTCAGACAGGGCTGGCCAAAAACATTCAGTACTTC.

At least ten counts were recorded for this clonotype. The genes are TRBV12-3 or TRBV12-4 and TRBJ2-7; 13 bases fit TRBD2. J lost 2 bases, V lost 5 bases, and 0 bases had no gene match. CDR3 length equals 14 residues. DNA of the CDR3: TGTGCCAGCAGTACTAGCGGGAGGGCCTACGAGCAGTACTTC. It codes for CASSTSGRAYEQYF.

This clonotype was seen only a few times. This chain links TRBV28 with TRBJ2-7; perhaps TRBD1 as D (7 bases). This CDR3 is 15 amino acids long. Germline assignment: CDR1 MDHEN and CDR2 SYDVKM. V shed 5 bases and J shed 1 base, with 15 bases lying between them. The CDR3: CASSRPRDRSYEQYF. Written as DNA, the CDR3 is TGTGCCAGCAGTCGCCCGCGGGACAGATCCTACGAGCAGTACTTC.

Worth noting for this clonotype: An end of the junction does not agree with germline; a read error may underlie this. The chain has TRBV6-5 and TRBJ1-2; D remains ambiguous. The CDR3 runs 13 residues. Germline-derived CDR1 and CDR2 are MNHEY and SVGAGI. CDR3 nucleotide sequence: TGTGTCAGCAGTTATGGAACGCACTATGGCTACACATTC. Amino acids: CVSSYGTHYGYTF.

This clonotype has ten or more counts. The chain recombines TRBV5-4 with TRBJ2-7; TRBD2 matches 11 bases. The V segment lost 4 bases and the J segment 6 bases; nucleotides outside the gene matches: 6. The CDR3 covers 14 residues. The germline V gene has CDR1 SGHNT and CDR2 YYREEE (reference sequence). This CDR3 reads CASSLTSGSGEQYF. As DNA, the CDR3 is TGTGCCAGCAGCCTTACTAGCGGGAGTGGCGAGCAGTACTTC.